This TCR beta chain was retrieved from a study of T cell changes during pregnancy in multiple sclerosis. Method: immunoSEQ multiplex PCR; TCRdb's copy keeps in-frame clones and lacks some. The sample contains tens of thousands of clones, 90% to 95% of which appear only once. The CDR3 runs to 16 residues. V was clipped by 5 bases and J by 0 bases; unmatched bases: 7. CDR1 and CDR2 (germline): SGHDN, FVKESK. The source of this sequence is a female donor in good health, enrolled as a control in a pregnancy study. The material was peripheral blood, obtained in the third trimester of pregnancy. V and J are TRBV14 and TRBJ1-3; 7 nucleotides agree with TRBD1. CDR3 nucleotides: TGTGCCAGCAGCACCCGACAGGGCCACTCTGGAAACACCATATATTTT. Translation gives CASSTRQGHSGNTIYF.